Shown below are 12 T cell receptor beta chains from a single sample sequenced in a study of breast tumors, draining lymph nodes, adjacent tissues (dated by TCRdb to about 2016). Libraries were constructed by multiplex PCR. The instrument was an Illumina HiSeq 2000. TCRdb ran its own pipeline on the public reads, namely fastp trimming at Q25 and MiXCR clone calling, and kept in-frame beta chains. Duplicate CDR3 protein sequences are folded into a single record with the most common DNA and genes. The sample includes approximately 89,000 distinct CDR3 sequences, with approximately 30% observed a single time. Clones ranked in the top ten supply roughly 8.1% of the sample. Lymph node samples came from the axillary draining lymph nodes of breast cancer patients. Sample: axillary lymph node tissue. The receptor set was obtained from a female donor with breast cancer. Some clones in this sample may be carry-over from other donors' samples.

In its sample, this clonotype was seen many times. The rearrangement joins TRBV6-5 to TRBJ2-2; D is perhaps TRBD1 (5 bases). From germline, CDR1 is MNHEY and CDR2 SVGAGI. This CDR3 has 15 amino acids. Trimming cost V 5 bases and J 4 bases, with 14 bases left between them. CDR3 DNA sequence: TGTGCCAGCAGTAAAGGGGCAAACCCCACCGGGGAGCTGTTTTTT. This gives the protein CASSKGANPTGELFF.

The table lists this clonotype with many counts. V gene TRBV6-5 combines with J gene TRBJ2-7; 12 bases fit TRBD2. V lost 5 bases to trimming and J lost 2 bases; unmatched junction nucleotides: 4. Per germline, CDR1 MNHEY and CDR2 SVGAGI. The CDR3 is 15 residues long. The CDR3 nucleotides read TGTGCCAGCAGTCTCGGACTAGCGGGAACCTACGAGCAGTACTTC. Its protein product is CASSLGLAGTYEQYF.

This clonotype was seen ten or more times. The V and J genes are TRBV19 and TRBJ1-4; D uncertain. This CDR3 comprises 13 residues. Trimming stripped 2 bases from V and 5 bases from J, with 6 bases between. Germline V gives CDR1 LNHDA, CDR2 SQIVND (reference sequence). The CDR3 DNA is TGTGCCAGTAGTATACCGGTGAATGAAAAACTGTTTTTT. Protein sequence: CASSIPVNEKLFF.

CDR3 protein: CASKNYNEQFF. In DNA form, the CDR3 reads TGTGCCTCAAAAAACTACAATGAGCAGTTCTTC. The chain carries TRBV6-2 or TRBV6-3 and TRBJ2-1; no clear D. V gave up 11 bases and J gave up 3 bases, with 8 bases separating them. The CDR3 has 11 residues. Germline assignment: CDR1 MNHEY and CDR2 SVGEGT.

This clonotype was recorded many times. This sequence joins TRBV4-1 and TRBJ1-5; no clear D. From germline, CDR1 is MGHRA and CDR2 YSYEKL. This CDR3 has 15 residues. The V end lost 1 base, the J end lost 4 bases, and 11 bases lay between the germline ends. The CDR3 reads CASSQAVLGNQPQHF. The CDR3 coding sequence is TGCGCCAGCAGCCAAGCGGTGCTGGGGAATCAGCCCCAGCATTTT.

On this clonotype: One end of the junction is discordant with germline, which a read error may explain. The chain recombines TRBV4-2 with TRBJ1-6; weak D call: TRBD1 (5 bases). The CDR3 loop spans 17 amino acids. CDR1 is LGHNA, CDR2 YNFKEQ, per germline. CDR3 in DNA: TGTGCTAGCAGCCAGATTTCGGGGGGGGGAAATGATTCACCCCTCCACTTT. This codes for CASSQISGGGNDSPLHF.

This clonotype was recorded at least ten times. This CDR3 is CSARARGDTQYF. The CDR3 bases are TGCAGTGCTAGAGCCCGGGGGGATACGCAGTATTTT. This chain uses TRBV20-1 with TRBJ2-3; a possible D gene is TRBD2 (6 bases). Germline assignment: CDR1 DFQATT and CDR2 SNEGSKA (reference sequence). With 1 base removed from V and 6 bases from J, the gap between germline ends came to 8 bases. This CDR3 spans 12 amino acids.

The chain has TRBV12-5 and TRBJ1-1; D uncertain. The CDR3 sequence is 14 residues long. Germline V gene lookup returns CDR1 LGHNT and CDR2 FRNRAP. The V gene lost 3 bases and the J gene lost 1 base, with 9 bases spanning the gap. In nucleotides, the CDR3 is TGTGCTAGTGGTTTTGCCATGGCGAACACTGAAGCTTTCTTT. This sequence encodes CASGFAMANTEAFF.

There are many counts of this clonotype. The chain employs TRBV5-1 and TRBJ2-3; unclear D gene. V shed 1 base and J shed 1 base, with 4 bases lying between them. This CDR3 has 13 amino acids. CDR1 and CDR2 from the germline V gene are SGHRS and YFSETQ. The DNA of the CDR3 is TGCGCCAGCAGCTTGTTACGCACAGATACGCAGTATTTT. It encodes CASSLLRTDTQYF.

This clonotype was counted at least ten times. V is TRBV5-5 and J is TRBJ2-7; 8 bases are a match to TRBD1. CDR3 size: 15 residues. V was pared by 0 bases and J by 5 bases, with 7 bases of the junction left unmatched. Germline values: CDR1 SGHKS, CDR2 YYEKEE (reference sequence). The CDR3 bases are TGTGCCAGCAGCTTGGGCCCAGGGGGCGTGGACGAGCAGTACTTC. Amino acid sequence: CASSLGPGGVDEQYF.

This clonotype occurred a few times. A much more abundant neighbour one base away suggests this may be a read error. The genes are TRBV6-1 and TRBJ1-2; the D is unclear. CDR3 size: 14 residues. Trimming left V 6 bases short and J 2 bases short, with 13 bases between. CDR1 is MNHNS, CDR2 SASEGT, per germline. The CDR3 coding sequence is TGTGCCAGCAGACCCGATACAGAGAACTATGGCTACACCTTC. Translated: CASRPDTENYGYTF.

In this sample, this clonotype turned up many times. The chain couples TRBV7-2 to TRBJ2-7; D is ambiguous. V lost 0 bases, J lost 5 bases, and 11 bases lay in between. The CDR3 runs 14 residues. Looked up from germline, CDR1 is SGHTA and CDR2 is FQGNSA. CDR3 nucleotides: TGTGCCAGCAGCTTAGCGGGAACCTACGACGAGCAGTACTTC. Its protein is CASSLAGTYDEQYF.